Each of the 7 T cell receptor beta chains below was sequenced from the same sample in a study of vaccination and CD4 T cells after COVID-19. As for time point: late sampling 161 to 241 days after vaccination in a few convalescent patients. Treatment indicated: approximately nine-day PBMC culture with coronavirus spike peptide pools or control peptides (ViraFEST assay). At the Johns Hopkins FTIC core, DNA taken from cultured CD4+ T cells was sequenced by way of the Oncomine TCR Beta short-read assay. TCRdb used MiXCR to reprocess the PCR reads, holding one entry per CDR3 protein. The top ten clones hold 3% to 4% of a sample with approximately 27,000 distinct CDR3 sequences, roughly a third of them seen once. The antigens for these receptors are not known. The material sequenced was CD4+ T cells from blood, cultured in vitro, taken about 7 months after SARS-CoV-2 vaccination. Source of these receptors: a human donor who had recovered from COVID-19.

The sample holds a few counts of this clonotype. This sequence joins TRBV27 and TRBJ1-6, with 7 bases aligning to TRBD1. Germline-derived CDR1 and CDR2 are MNHEY and SMNVEV (reference sequence). There are 14 residues in the CDR3. The V and J ends lost 3 bases and 11 bases, in that order; junction bases with no gene match: 7. The CDR3 loop reads CASSFEQGTPPLHF. The DNA of the CDR3 is TGTGCCAGCAGTTTTGAACAGGGGACTCCACCCCTCCACTTT.

CDR3 amino acids: CASSRGTDTQYF. DNA of the CDR3: TGTGCCAGCAGCCGAGGCACAGATACGCAGTATTTT. The chain employs TRBV7-2 and TRBJ2-3, with D unresolved. There are 12 residues in the CDR3. V was trimmed by 5 bases and J by 1 base, leaving 4 bases between them. The germline V gene has CDR1 SGHTA and CDR2 FQGNSA. The full variable domain, with the rest looked up from reference TRBV7-2 and TRBJ2-3, is GAGVSQSPSNKVTEKGKDVELRCDPISGHTALYWYRQSLGQGLEFLIYFQGNSAPDKSGLPSDRFSAERTGGSVSTLTIQRTQQEDSAVYLCASSRGTDTQYFGPGTRLTVL.

The rearrangement uses TRBV10-3 and TRBJ2-1; D is ambiguous. Germline lookup yields CDR1 ENHRY and CDR2 SYGVKD. Trimming pared 4 bases from V and 5 bases from J, leaving 9 bases between. This CDR3 spans 13 amino acids. This CDR3 is CAISVSRDNEQFF. In nucleotides, the CDR3 is TGTGCCATCAGTGTCTCAAGGGACAATGAGCAGTTCTTC.

This clonotype showed up just a few times. V is TRBV7-6 and J is TRBJ2-2; TRBD2 matches at 8 bases. Germline CDR1 SGHVS, CDR2 FNYEAQ. The CDR3 runs 16 residues. Trimming cost V 5 bases and J 4 bases; bases outside gene matches: 9. This chain's CDR3 is CASSPGGSYGTGELFF. The DNA of the CDR3 is TGTGCCAGCAGCCCGGGAGGGAGTTATGGCACCGGGGAGCTGTTTTTT.

The CDR3 DNA reads TGTGCCAGCAGTTTCGGGGCGTCCTCCTACGAGCAGTACTTC. Translating gives CASSFGASSYEQYF. The chain is built from TRBV27 and TRBJ2-7, with D perhaps given as TRBD1 or TRBD2 (5 bases each). V gave up 3 bases and J gave up 0 bases, with 9 bases separating them. This CDR3 is 14 amino acids long. The germline V gene encodes CDR1 MNHEY and CDR2 SMNVEV (reference sequence).

This clonotype was counted between two and nine times. This rearrangement joins TRBV15 to TRBJ2-7; 9 positions agree with TRBD1. The length of the CDR3 is 16 residues. The germline gives CDR1 LNHNV, CDR2 YYDKDF (reference sequence). V lost 1 base to trimming and J lost 4 bases; unmatched junction nucleotides: 8. The CDR3 here is CATSRGGTGSSYEQYF. CDR3 coding DNA: TGTGCCACCAGCAGAGGCGGGACAGGGAGTTCTTACGAGCAGTACTTC.

This clonotype showed up just a few times. The chain combines TRBV20-1 with TRBJ2-2; D is uncertain. This CDR3 contains 12 residues. Germline V lookup: CDR1 DFQATT, CDR2 SNEGSKA (reference sequence). Trimming took off 2 bases at V and 7 bases at J, with 8 bases between the two ends. The CDR3 loop is CSARFLVGELFF. The CDR3 nucleotides are TGCAGTGCTAGATTTCTAGTCGGGGAGCTGTTTTTT.